The T cell receptor (beta chain) under discussion was sequenced for a study of T cell clusters in autoimmune cytopenias. TRB was amplified by touch-down multiplex PCR, primer pools A and B combined. TCRdb re-called the multiplex PCR reads; one entry per CDR3 protein, DNA not given. In total, the table holds over 4,500 distinct CDR3 sequences. Germline loops: CDR1 LNHDA, CDR2 SQIVND (reference sequence). CDR3 size: 12 residues. TRB amplification used approximately 0.25 ug of peripheral blood genomic DNA. By frequency, this clonotype is medium-sized. The origin of this receptor is a human donor with an autoimmune cytopenia or autoimmune hepatitis (not recorded which). This chain links TRBV19 with TRBJ2-1. Material: peripheral blood. This CDR3 reads CASSVINNEQFF. Full variable domain (outside the CDR3, taken from reference TRBV19 and TRBJ2-1): DGGITQSPKYLFRKEGQNVTLSCEQNLNHDAMYWYRQDPGQGLRLIYYSQIVNDFQKGDIAEGYSVSREKKESFPLTVTSAQKNPTAFYLCASSVINNEQFFGPGTRLTVL.